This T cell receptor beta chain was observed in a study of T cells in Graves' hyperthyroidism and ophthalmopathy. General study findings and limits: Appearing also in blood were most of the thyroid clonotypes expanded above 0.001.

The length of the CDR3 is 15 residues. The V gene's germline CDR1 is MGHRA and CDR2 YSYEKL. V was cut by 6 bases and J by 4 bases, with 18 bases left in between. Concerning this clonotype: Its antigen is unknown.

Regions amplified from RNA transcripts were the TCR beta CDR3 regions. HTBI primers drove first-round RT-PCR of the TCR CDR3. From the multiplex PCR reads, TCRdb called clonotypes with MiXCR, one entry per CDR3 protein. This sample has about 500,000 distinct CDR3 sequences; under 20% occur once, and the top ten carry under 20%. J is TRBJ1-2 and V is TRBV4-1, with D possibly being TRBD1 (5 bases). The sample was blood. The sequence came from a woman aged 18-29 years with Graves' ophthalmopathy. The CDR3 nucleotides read TGCGCCAGCAGACAGATGACGGGGGTTGGCTATGGCTACACCTTC. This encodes CASRQMTGVGYGYTF.